This paragraph covers one TCR beta chain sequence. What it binds is not known. This record belongs to a study of neurological immune-mediated disorders. Study-level background: A relapsing-remitting course was seen in about 90% of the roughly 35 multiple sclerosis patients and a secondary progressive course in 3. General study results and limits: No expanded-clone CDR3 amino acid sequence recurred across subjects, suggesting private TCR-beta repertoires. With the multiple sclerosis repertoire cluster, none of the clinical or MRI features showed an association.

Specified time point: longitudinal time-point 2. The unsorted libraries originated from 2 million PBMCs kept at -80 C. Each CDR3 protein gets one entry after TCRdb re-called the 5' RACE reads with MiXCR. In the table there are over 75,000 distinct CDR3 sequences, over 4.5% of which are singletons. The TCR comes from a woman aged 55-70 years with multiple sclerosis. Sequencing input: PBMCs.

As DNA, the CDR3 is TGTGCCAGCAGGGGGACAGGGATTAACTATGGCTACACCTTC. Amino acid sequence: CASRGTGINYGYTF. The chain carries TRBV12-3 or TRBV12-4 and TRBJ1-2; 9 bases fit TRBD1. The CDR3 totals 14 residues. The J segment lost 1 base and the V segment lost 6 bases, leaving 3 bases of the junction unmatched.